These T cell receptor beta chains were read from a single sample in a study of OX40 agonist ivuxolimab in advanced cancers. Profiled with immunoSEQ multiplex PCR; TCRdb holds only in-frame clones, not every one. The table has some 90,000 clones, roughly 92% seen once; the top ten hold approximately 1.2%. Specimen: CD4+ or CD8+ T cells sorted from blood, collected in a trial of the OX40 agonist ivuxolimab. The receptors come from an adult with an advanced solid tumor such as melanoma, head and neck, liver or kidney cancer. Each CDR3 is given without its conserved first and last residue. Fields, in order: CDR3 protein, V gene.

ASSPDLGANVLT,TRBV11-2
ASSIEAGAYNEQF,TRBV19
ASRDTYEQY,TRBV10-2
ASSPLTPSNSPLH,TRBV28
ASSAETGINEKLF,TRBV2
ASSPNRQAAGANVLT,TRBV7-2
ASREPGQDYEQY,TRBV10-2
ASSQTVGLAV,TRBV11-2
ASSFRTSGTNTGELF,TRBV7-2
SVGRTVYEQY,TRBV29-1
ASSLTGPRNEQF,TRBV7-9
ASSLFTGPVPSYEQY,TRBV7-4
ASSLRLAGNQPQH,TRBV28
ASSSGPTQY,TRBV19
ASSRWTEMNTEAF,TRBV7-9
ASSLKIHTEAF,TRBV7-9
ASSQWTEGPQH,TRBV4-3
ASSRDRFTDTQY,TRBV18
ASGGTSLF,TRBV2
ASSQGLSPQETQY,TRBV6-6
ASSLGGGRGTEAF,TRBV28
ASSSTQGSPLH,TRBV5-1
ASSLQVPLGNEQF,TRBV11-2
ASSPNGGKLF,TRBV6-5
ASSLAGLDYEQY,TRBV5-4
ASSLLAGVGENIQY,TRBV5-1
ASSQGGGRPTDTQY,TRBV4-2
ASSLTGPETQY,TRBV5-3
SVRLAGVYNEQF,TRBV29-1